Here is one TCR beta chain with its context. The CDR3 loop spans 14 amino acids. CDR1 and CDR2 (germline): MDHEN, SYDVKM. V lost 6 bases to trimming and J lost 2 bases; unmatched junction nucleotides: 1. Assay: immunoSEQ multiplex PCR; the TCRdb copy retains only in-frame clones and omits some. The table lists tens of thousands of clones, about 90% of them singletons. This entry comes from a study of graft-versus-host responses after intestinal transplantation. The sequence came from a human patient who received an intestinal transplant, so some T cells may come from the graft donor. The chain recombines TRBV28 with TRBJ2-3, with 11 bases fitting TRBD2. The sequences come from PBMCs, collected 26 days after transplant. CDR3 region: CASRTSGITDTQYF. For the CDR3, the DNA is TGTGCCAGCAGGACTAGCGGGATCACAGATACGCAGTATTTT.